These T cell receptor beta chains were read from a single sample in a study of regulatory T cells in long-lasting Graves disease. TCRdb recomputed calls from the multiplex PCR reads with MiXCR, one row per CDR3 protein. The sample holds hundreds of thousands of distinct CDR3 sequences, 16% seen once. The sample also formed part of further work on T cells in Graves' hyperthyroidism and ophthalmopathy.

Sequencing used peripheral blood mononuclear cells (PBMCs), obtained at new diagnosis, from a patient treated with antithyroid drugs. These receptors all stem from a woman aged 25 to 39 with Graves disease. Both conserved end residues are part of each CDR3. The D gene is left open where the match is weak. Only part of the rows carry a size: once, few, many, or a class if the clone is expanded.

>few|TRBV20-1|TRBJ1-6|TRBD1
TGCAGTGCTAGACTTGCCAGGGGGTATTCACCCCTCCACTTT
CSARLARGYSPLHF
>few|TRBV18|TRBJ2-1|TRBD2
TGTGCCAGCTCACCGCGACTAGCGGGCGCGGGTGAGCAGTTCTTC
CASSPRLAGAGEQFF
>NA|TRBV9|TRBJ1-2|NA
TGTGCCAGCAGCGTAGTGTCAGACTTAAACTATGGCTACACCTTC
CASSVVSDLNYGYTF
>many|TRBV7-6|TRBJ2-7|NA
TGTGCCAGCAGCTTAGCGGCTGGAGGCGGAGCCTACGAGCAGTACTTC
CASSLAAGGGAYEQYF
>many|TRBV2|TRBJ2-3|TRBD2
TGTGCCATCCTACTAGCGGTCACAGATACGCAGTATTTT
CAILLAVTDTQYF
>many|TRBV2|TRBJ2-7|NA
TGTGCCAGCAGTGAGGGCCCACGTGGCTCCTACGAGCAGTACTTC
CASSEGPRGSYEQYF
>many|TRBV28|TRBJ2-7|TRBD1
TGTGCCAGCAGATTCACGAAGGGACAGGGCTACGAGCAGTACTTC
CASRFTKGQGYEQYF
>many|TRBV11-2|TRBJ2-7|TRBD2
TGTGCCAGCAGCTTACTAGCGGGACTCTACTCCTACGAGCAGTACTTC
CASSLLAGLYSYEQYF
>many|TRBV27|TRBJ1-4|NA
TGTGCCAGCAGTTTATTAAGCTCCCCGGGCGTTAATGAAAAACTGTTTTTT
CASSLLSSPGVNEKLFF
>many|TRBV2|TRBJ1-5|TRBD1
TGTGCCAGCGGAAAGGGGGCCAGGGGGTCCAATCAGCCCCAGCATTTT
CASGKGARGSNQPQHF
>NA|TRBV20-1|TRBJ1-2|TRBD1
TGCAGTGCTAGGGCGACTCTCGGGACAGGGGAACCCTGTGGCTACACCTTC
CSARATLGTGEPCGYTF
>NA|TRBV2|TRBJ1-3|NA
TGTGCCAGCAGTGCGCAGGGTGGAAACACCATATATTTT
CASSAQGGNTIYF
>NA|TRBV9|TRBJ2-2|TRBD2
TGTGCCAGCAGCGTAGGGGGACTAGCGGAAGTCACCGGGGAGCTGTTTTTT
CASSVGGLAEVTGELFF
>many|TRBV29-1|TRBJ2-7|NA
TGCAGCGTTGATCCAAAGGGACAGGGAAGAGCCCTTAGCGGGATCTTCATATACGAGCAGTACTTC
CSVDPKGQGRALSGIFIYEQYF
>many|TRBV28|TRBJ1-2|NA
TGTGCCAGCAGTTTGGTCGCCGACAGGTCCTATGGCTACACCTTC
CASSLVADRSYGYTF
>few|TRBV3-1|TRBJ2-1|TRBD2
TGTGCCAGCAGCCCCTGGACTAGCGGCTATGAGCAGTTCTTC
CASSPWTSGYEQFF
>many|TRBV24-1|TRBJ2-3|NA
TGTGCCACCAGTTCAGGGAGCACAGATACGCAGTATTTT
CATSSGSTDTQYF
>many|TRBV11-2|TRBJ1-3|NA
TGTGCCAGCAGCCAAGCTCCTGGAAACACCATATATTTT
CASSQAPGNTIYF
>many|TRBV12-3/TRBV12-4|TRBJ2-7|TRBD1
TGTGCCAGCAGCCTCGACAGGGGCCCCTACGAGCAGTACTTC
CASSLDRGPYEQYF
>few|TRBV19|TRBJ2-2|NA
TGTGCCAGTAGTTCCTCCCCGAAGGGTGTCACCGGGGAGCTGTTTTTT
CASSSSPKGVTGELFF
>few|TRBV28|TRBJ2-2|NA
TGTGCCAGCAGTTACGTCGGACTCGAGGGTGGGGAGCTGTTTTTT
CASSYVGLEGGELFF
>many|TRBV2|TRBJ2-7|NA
TGTGCCAGCAGTGCCCTCGGGATCGCTTCCTACGAGCAGTACTTC
CASSALGIASYEQYF
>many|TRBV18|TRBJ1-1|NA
TGTGCCAGCTCACCGCCAGGAAGAAGGGACACTGAAGCTTTCTTT
CASSPPGRRDTEAFF
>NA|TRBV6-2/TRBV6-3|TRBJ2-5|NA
TGTGCCAGCAGTCCTTATTTGGGTCTACAAGAGACCCAGTACTTC
CASSPYLGLQETQYF
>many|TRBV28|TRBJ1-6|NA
TGTGCCAGCAGTTCGGGACGGGAGAATTCACCCCTCCACTTT
CASSSGRENSPLHF
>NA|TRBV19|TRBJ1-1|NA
TGTGCCAGTAGTATAGACAGGGGAGGCACTGAAGCTTTCTTT
CASSIDRGGTEAFF
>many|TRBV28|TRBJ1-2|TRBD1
TGTGCCAGCAGATCCGCCGGGACAGGTGGCGGCTACACCTTC
CASRSAGTGGGYTF
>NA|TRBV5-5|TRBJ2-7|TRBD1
TGTGCCAGCAGCTTGGCTCAGGGGGTCTTCTACGAGCAGTACTTC
CASSLAQGVFYEQYF
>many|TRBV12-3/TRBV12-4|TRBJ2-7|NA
TGTGCCAGCAGTTTGGAGGTCTCCTACGAGCAGTACTTC
CASSLEVSYEQYF
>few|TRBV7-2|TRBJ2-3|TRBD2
TGTGCCAGCAGCGTGTCGACGGGACTAGCGGGAGGGCCCGGTACGCAGTATTTT
CASSVSTGLAGGPGTQYF
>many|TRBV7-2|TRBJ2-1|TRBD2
TGTGCCAGCAGCTTATTCTTAGCGGGAGCGATTGAGCAGTTCTTC
CASSLFLAGAIEQFF
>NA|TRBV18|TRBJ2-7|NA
TGTGCCAGCTCACTCAGTCCAGGACTCTACGAGGTGGTCACTTACGAGCAGTACTTC
CASSLSPGLYEVVTYEQYF
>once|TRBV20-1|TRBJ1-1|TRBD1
TGCAGTGCCCCCCCCCGATCAGGGGGACACACTGAAGCTTTCTTT
CSAPPRSGGHTEAFF
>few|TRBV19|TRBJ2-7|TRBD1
TGTGCCAGTAGTCCCTCACAGGGACAGTCTTCTGACTACGAGCAGTACTTC
CASSPSQGQSSDYEQYF
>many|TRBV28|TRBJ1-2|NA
TGTGCCAGCAGTTTATTCGGCGGAACTACAAACCACTATGGCTACACCTTC
CASSLFGGTTNHYGYTF
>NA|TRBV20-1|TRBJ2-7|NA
TGCAGTGCTAGAGATTCTCTGGGGGCGGAGCAGTACTTC
CSARDSLGAEQYF
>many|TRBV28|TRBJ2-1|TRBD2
TGTGCCAACCAGCTAGCGGGAAACAATGAGCAGTTCTTC
CANQLAGNNEQFF
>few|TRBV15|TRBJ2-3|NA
TGTGCCACCAGAAAGACTAGCACAGATACGCAGTATTTT
CATRKTSTDTQYF
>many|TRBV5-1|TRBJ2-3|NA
TGTGCCAGCAGCTTAGGCCGCACAGATACGCAGTATTTT
CASSLGRTDTQYF
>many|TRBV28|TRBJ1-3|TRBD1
TGTGCCAGCAGTTTTACCCCCGGGACAGGGGCCTCTGGAAACACCATATATTTT
CASSFTPGTGASGNTIYF
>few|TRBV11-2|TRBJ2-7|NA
TGTGCCAGCAGCTGGAACCCCACGGCCCACGAGCAGTACTTC
CASSWNPTAHEQYF
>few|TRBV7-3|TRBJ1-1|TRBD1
TGTGCCAGCAGCTTAACACCCCAGGGGGCAGGAAGCACTGAAGCTTTCTTT
CASSLTPQGAGSTEAFF
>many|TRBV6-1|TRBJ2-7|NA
TGTGCCAGCAGTACTGAACCTTTGACAGGCGCCTACGAGCAGTACTTC
CASSTEPLTGAYEQYF
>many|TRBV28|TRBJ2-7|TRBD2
TGTGCCAGCAGTTTAGGTCTAGCGGGATTGGACGAGCAGTACTTC
CASSLGLAGLDEQYF
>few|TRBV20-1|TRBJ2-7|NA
TGCAGTGCTAGAGGCTTGGTACAGTCGGAATACGAGCAGTACTTC
CSARGLVQSEYEQYF
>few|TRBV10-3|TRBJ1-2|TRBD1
TGTGCCATCAGTGAGGAACAGGGGGCCCTGGATGGCTACACCTTC
CAISEEQGALDGYTF
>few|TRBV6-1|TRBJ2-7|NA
TGTGCCGGGGGGCAGGGTGGAGAGCAGTACTTC
CAGGQGGEQYF
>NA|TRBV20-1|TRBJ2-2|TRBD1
TGCAGTGCTATAAGGACAGGGGGCCCCGGGGAGCTGTTTTTT
CSAIRTGGPGELFF
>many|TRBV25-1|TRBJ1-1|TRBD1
TGTGCCAGCAGTGAATTGGGACAGGGGCCCACTGAAGCTTTCTTT
CASSELGQGPTEAFF